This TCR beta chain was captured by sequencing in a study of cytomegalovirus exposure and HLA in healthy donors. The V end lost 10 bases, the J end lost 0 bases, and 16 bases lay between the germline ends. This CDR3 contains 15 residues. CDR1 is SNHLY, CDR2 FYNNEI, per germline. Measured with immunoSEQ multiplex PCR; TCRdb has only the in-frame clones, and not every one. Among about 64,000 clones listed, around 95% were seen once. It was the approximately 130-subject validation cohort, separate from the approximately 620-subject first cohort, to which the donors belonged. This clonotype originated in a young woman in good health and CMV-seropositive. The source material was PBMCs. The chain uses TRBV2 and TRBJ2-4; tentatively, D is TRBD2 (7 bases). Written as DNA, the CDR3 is TGTGCCACCAGAGGGGGGGGACTAGCCAAAAACATTCAGTACTTC. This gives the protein CATRGGGLAKNIQYF.